This section outlines one T cell receptor (beta chain) sequence together with its context. Data came from immunoSEQ multiplex PCR; TCRdb stores just in-frame clones and leaves some out. The data contain around 240,000 clones, 85% of them seen just once; the ten biggest clones take up around 1%. This sample was included in a study of blood T cell repertoires in COVID-19. Trimming shortened V by 5 bases and J by 9 bases, and 29 bases separated the two germline ends. The germline gives CDR1 LGHDT, CDR2 YNNKEL (reference sequence). This CDR3 has 18 amino acids. Sequencing was done on a sample of peripheral blood. This TCR came from a man in his forties with acute or convalescent COVID-19. The genes are TRBV3-1 (or the pseudogene TRBV3-2) and TRBJ2-1; possible D gene TRBD1, 7 bases. The chain's CDR3 is CASSKTRTGGRGSVEQFF. The CDR3 bases are TGTGCCAGCAGCAAAACAAGGACAGGAGGTCGGGGGTCCGTTGAGCAGTTCTTC.